The 16 T cell receptor beta chains below come from one sample, sequenced in a study of identical twins (dated by TCRdb to the mid-2010s). Receptors were amplified or captured by 5' RACE. TCRdb shows the sequencer as Illumina HiSeq 2000. Clones were called with MiXCR by TCRdb after fastp trimmed the public reads at Q25, and only in-frame beta chains were retained. Each CDR3 protein gets just one entry, which takes the most common genes and DNA from the rows behind it. The table for this sample lists about 700,000 distinct CDR3 sequences; 8.6% of them were counted only once. Around 0.95% of the sample goes to the ten largest clones. These same records also appear under a second study, on yellow fever vaccine responses in identical twins.

Material for sequencing was PBMCs. These receptors were obtained from a woman younger than 30 in good health.

In its sample, this clonotype was seen many times. The rearrangement uses TRBV12-3 or TRBV12-4 and TRBJ1-1; D not certain. V was clipped by 5 bases and J by 1 base, with 11 bases between them. The CDR3 is 14 residues long. CDR3 nucleotides: TGTGCCAGCAGTCTTCCAGGAGGGAACACTGAAGCTTTCTTT. This codes for CASSLPGGNTEAFF.

The chain is built from TRBV2 and TRBJ2-3, with 12 bases lining up with TRBD2. The length of the CDR3 is 20 residues. Germline lookup yields CDR1 SNHLY and CDR2 FYNNEI. After removal of 6 bases from V and 1 base from J, the junction contained 17 bases not matched to a gene. The CDR3 DNA reads as TGTGCCAGCAGACTAGCGGGGGGCACCGGGGATGCGCGTGGCACAGATACGCAGTATTTT. As protein: CASRLAGGTGDARGTDTQYF.

This clonotype has a count of ten or more. This chain joins TRBV3-1 and TRBJ2-5; D may be TRBD1 (5 bases). CDR3 length: 13 residues. Per the germline V gene, CDR1 is LGHDT and CDR2 is YNNKEL (reference sequence). V was cut by 7 bases and J by 5 bases, with 14 bases left in between. CDR3 DNA sequence: TGTGCCAGCACTGGGGCGGTCGGGGAGACCCAGTACTTC. Amino acid sequence: CASTGAVGETQYF.

The chain has TRBV19 and TRBJ2-1; tentatively, D is TRBD2 (5 bases). V lost 4 bases, J lost 2 bases, and 12 bases lay in between. The CDR3 has 15 amino acids. Germline CDR1 LNHDA, CDR2 SQIVND (reference sequence). The CDR3 loop is CASSTKLGPYNEQFF. CDR3 DNA: TGTGCCAGTAGTACAAAACTAGGGCCCTACAATGAGCAGTTCTTC. The full variable domain, its missing parts supplied by reference TRBV19 and TRBJ2-1, is DGGITQSPKYLFRKEGQNVTLSCEQNLNHDAMYWYRQDPGQGLRLIYYSQIVNDFQKGDIAEGYSVSREKKESFPLTVTSAQKNPTAFYLCASSTKLGPYNEQFFGPGTRLTVL.

This clonotype appeared many times. The V gene is TRBV7-9, the J gene TRBJ2-1, with D possibly being TRBD2 (6 bases). V gave up 5 bases and J gave up 0 bases, with 14 bases separating them. Per the germline V gene, CDR1 is SEHNR and CDR2 is FQNEAQ (reference sequence). The CDR3 contains 16 residues. CDR3 bases: TGTGCCAGCAGCCAGGGACTTGGTAGCTCCTACAATGAGCAGTTCTTC. Translating it yields CASSQGLGSSYNEQFF.

In its sample, this clonotype was seen a few times. The chain links TRBV10-3 to TRBJ2-2, with no clear D. Trimming shortened V by 5 bases and J by 4 bases, and 8 bases separated the two germline ends. The germline V gene has CDR1 ENHRY and CDR2 SYGVKD. The CDR3 loop spans 13 amino acids. Here the CDR3 reads CAISRPATGELFF. In DNA, the CDR3 is TGTGCCATCAGTCGACCCGCCACCGGGGAGCTGTTTTTT.

The genes are TRBV29-1 and TRBJ2-2, with D tentatively TRBD1 (6 bases). V lost 4 bases and J 6 bases, leaving 15 bases between the germline ends. The CDR3 runs to 14 residues. Germline lookup yields CDR1 SQVTM and CDR2 ANQGSEA. Written as DNA, the CDR3 is TGCAGCGTTGGAGGGGGTAATAGGCCCGGGGAGCTGTTTTTT. Amino acids: CSVGGGNRPGELFF.

This sequence joins TRBV9 and TRBJ2-1; 13 bases align to TRBD2. Germline trimming cut 2 bases from V and 7 bases from J; bases unmatched to any gene: 6. The length of the CDR3 is 16 residues. Per germline, CDR1 SGDLS and CDR2 YYNGEE. CDR3 in amino acids: CASSVPSGLAGNEQFF. The CDR3 DNA reads as TGTGCCAGCAGCGTCCCGTCGGGACTAGCGGGAAATGAGCAGTTCTTC.

Many counts were recorded for this clonotype. V gene TRBV11-2 combines with J gene TRBJ1-6; D might be TRBD1 (6 bases). Trimming shortened V by 4 bases and J by 9 bases, and 16 bases separated the two germline ends. This CDR3 is built from 15 residues. Germline values: CDR1 SGHAT, CDR2 FQNNGV. The CDR3 coding sequence is TGTGCCAGCAGCTCTGGACAGTCTCTGGGTTCACCCCTCCACTTT. Encoded protein: CASSSGQSLGSPLHF.

This clonotype was counted between two and nine times. The chain uses TRBV11-2 and TRBJ2-3, with 7 bases aligning to TRBD2. In germline, CDR1 is SGHAT, CDR2 FQNNGV. V shed 4 bases, J shed 0 bases, and the junction held 7 bases outside the gene matches. The CDR3 has 16 residues. Here the CDR3 reads CASSSFPSGSTDTQYF. The CDR3 DNA is TGTGCCAGCAGCTCCTTTCCTAGCGGTAGCACAGATACGCAGTATTTT.

V usage is TRBV6-5 and J usage is TRBJ1-2; D unresolved. Germline assignment: CDR1 MNHEY and CDR2 SVGAGI. Deletions cut 0 bases from V and 5 bases from J, with 22 bases between. The CDR3 is 18 residues long. In DNA form, the CDR3 reads TGTGCCAGCAGTTACTCGAGCGGGCCAGGCCCCGACAAATATGGCTACACCTTC. Protein sequence: CASSYSSGPGPDKYGYTF.

The chain carries TRBV20-1 and TRBJ2-5; 7 bases match TRBD1. CDR1 DFQATT and CDR2 SNEGSKA come from the germline V gene (reference sequence). The CDR3 loop spans 12 amino acids. The J segment lost 5 bases and the V segment lost 6 bases, leaving 6 bases of the junction unmatched. CDR3 region: CSAPTGLETQYF. CDR3 in DNA: TGCAGTGCGCCGACAGGGTTGGAGACCCAGTACTTC.

The gene calls are TRBV9 and TRBJ1-1; 7 positions agree with TRBD1. J gave up 7 bases and V 5 bases, and 14 bases lay outside the gene matches. The length of the CDR3 is 15 residues. Germline CDR1 is SGDLS and CDR2 is YYNGEE. The chain's CDR3 is CASSRHPGQTIEAFF. The CDR3 DNA follows: TGTGCCAGCAGTAGACACCCGGGACAGACCATTGAAGCTTTCTTT.

In its sample, this clonotype was seen a few times. The CDR3 DNA reads TGTGCCAGCAGTCTCCCCACCTTAGCGGGGGGCCACTCCTACGAGCAGTACTTC. Amino acids: CASSLPTLAGGHSYEQYF. V gene TRBV27 combines with J gene TRBJ2-7; 10 positions match TRBD2. V was clipped by 5 bases and J by 0 bases; unmatched bases: 13. The CDR3 runs to 18 residues. Germline CDR1 reads MNHEY; CDR2 reads SMNVEV (reference sequence).

This clonotype was detected a few times. This sequence joins TRBV20-1 and TRBJ2-7; the D gene could be TRBD1 or TRBD2 (5 bases each). Germline V gene data show CDR1 as DFQATT and CDR2 as SNEGSKA (reference sequence). The V end was cut by 0 bases, the J end by 2 bases, with 14 bases between. This CDR3 is 15 amino acids long. In nucleotides, the CDR3 is TGCAGTGCTAGAGATGTTCCGGGGACGCCCTACGAGCAGTACTTC. Its protein product is CSARDVPGTPYEQYF.

This clonotype was seen a few times. The genes are TRBV6-1 and TRBJ2-3; 7 nucleotides align to TRBD2. This CDR3 spans 15 amino acids. Germline CDR1 MNHNS, CDR2 SASEGT. V lost 5 bases and J lost 0; bases outside the gene matches: 5. DNA for the CDR3: TGTGCCAGCAGTCCCCCGGGACTAAGCACAGATACGCAGTATTTT. Translation: CASSPPGLSTDTQYF.